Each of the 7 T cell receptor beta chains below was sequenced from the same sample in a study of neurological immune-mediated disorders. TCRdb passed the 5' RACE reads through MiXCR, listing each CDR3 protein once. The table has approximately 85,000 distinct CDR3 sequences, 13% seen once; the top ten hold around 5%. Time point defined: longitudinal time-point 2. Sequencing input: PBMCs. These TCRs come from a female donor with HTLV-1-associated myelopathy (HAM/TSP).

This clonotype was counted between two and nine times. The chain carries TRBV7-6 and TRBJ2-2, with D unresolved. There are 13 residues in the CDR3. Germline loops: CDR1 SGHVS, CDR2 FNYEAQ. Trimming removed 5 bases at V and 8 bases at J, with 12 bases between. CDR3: CASSAAPLGELFF. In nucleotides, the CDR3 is TGTGCCAGCAGCGCCGCCCCTCTAGGGGAGCTGTTTTTT.

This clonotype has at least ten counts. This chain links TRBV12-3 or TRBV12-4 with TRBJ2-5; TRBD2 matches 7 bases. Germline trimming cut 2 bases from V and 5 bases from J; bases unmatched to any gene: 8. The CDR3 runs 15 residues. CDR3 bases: TGTGCCAGCAGTTTATCCCCCCGGGGAGGGGAGACCCAGTACTTC. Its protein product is CASSLSPRGGETQYF.

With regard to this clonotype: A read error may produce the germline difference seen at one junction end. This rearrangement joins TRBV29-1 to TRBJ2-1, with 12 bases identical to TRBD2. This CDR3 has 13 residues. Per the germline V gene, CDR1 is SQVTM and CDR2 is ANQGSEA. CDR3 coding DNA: TGCAGCGTGCCCTCGACTAGCGGGAGTGAGCAGTTCTGG. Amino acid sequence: CSVPSTSGSEQFW.

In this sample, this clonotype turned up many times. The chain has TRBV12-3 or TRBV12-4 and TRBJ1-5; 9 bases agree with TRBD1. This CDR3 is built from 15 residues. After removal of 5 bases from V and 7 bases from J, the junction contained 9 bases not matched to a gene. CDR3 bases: TGTGCCAGCAGTCCGGGACAGGGTGTTCACCAGCCCCAGCATTTT. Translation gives CASSPGQGVHQPQHF.

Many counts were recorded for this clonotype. The CDR3 bases are TGTGCCGCTTCAGGGGTTAATTCACCCCTCCACTTT. This translates into CAASGVNSPLHF. The rearrangement uses TRBV28 and TRBJ1-6, with a tentative D call TRBD1 (6 bases). The CDR3 spans 12 residues. Trimming took 11 bases from V and 6 from J, leaving 11 bases between them. CDR1 and CDR2 from the germline V gene are MDHEN and SYDVKM.

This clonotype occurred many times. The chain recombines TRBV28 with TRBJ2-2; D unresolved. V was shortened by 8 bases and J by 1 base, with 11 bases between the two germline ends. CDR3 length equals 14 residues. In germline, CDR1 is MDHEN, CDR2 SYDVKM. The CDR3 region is CASEKSGNTGELFF. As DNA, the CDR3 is TGTGCCAGCGAGAAATCGGGGAACACCGGGGAGCTGTTTTTT.

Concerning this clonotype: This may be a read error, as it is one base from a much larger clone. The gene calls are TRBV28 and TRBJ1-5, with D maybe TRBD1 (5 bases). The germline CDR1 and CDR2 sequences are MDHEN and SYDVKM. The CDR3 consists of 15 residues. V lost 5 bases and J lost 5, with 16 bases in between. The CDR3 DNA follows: TGTGCCAGCAGTCACTCAGGGATGGGTGATCAGCCCCAGCATTTT. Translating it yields CASSHSGMGDQPQHF. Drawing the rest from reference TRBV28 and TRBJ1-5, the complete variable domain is DVKVTQSSRYLVKRTGEKVFLECVQDMDHENMFWYRQDPGLGLRLIYFSYDVKMKEKGDIPEGYSVSREKKERFSLILESASTNQTSMYLCASSHSGMGDQPQHFGDGTRLSIL.